Described below is a single TCR beta chain sequence and its context. Trimming took 0 bases from V and 7 from J, leaving 13 bases between them. Germline-derived CDR1 and CDR2 are SGHVS and FNYEAQ. The CDR3 length is 16 residues. The sample originates from a study of control samples from healthy donors and cancer patients. Assay: immunoSEQ multiplex PCR; the TCRdb copy retains only in-frame clones and omits some. The sample contains 40,000 or so clones, roughly 90% of which appear only once. Material: PBMCs. The chain links TRBV7-6 to TRBJ1-6; tentatively, D is TRBD1 (5 bases). The source is a middle-aged woman with head and neck cancer. The CDR3 DNA follows: TGTGCCAGCAGCTTAGCGGGTCGGGGGTCAAATTCACCCCTCCACTTT. Protein product: CASSLAGRGSNSPLHF.